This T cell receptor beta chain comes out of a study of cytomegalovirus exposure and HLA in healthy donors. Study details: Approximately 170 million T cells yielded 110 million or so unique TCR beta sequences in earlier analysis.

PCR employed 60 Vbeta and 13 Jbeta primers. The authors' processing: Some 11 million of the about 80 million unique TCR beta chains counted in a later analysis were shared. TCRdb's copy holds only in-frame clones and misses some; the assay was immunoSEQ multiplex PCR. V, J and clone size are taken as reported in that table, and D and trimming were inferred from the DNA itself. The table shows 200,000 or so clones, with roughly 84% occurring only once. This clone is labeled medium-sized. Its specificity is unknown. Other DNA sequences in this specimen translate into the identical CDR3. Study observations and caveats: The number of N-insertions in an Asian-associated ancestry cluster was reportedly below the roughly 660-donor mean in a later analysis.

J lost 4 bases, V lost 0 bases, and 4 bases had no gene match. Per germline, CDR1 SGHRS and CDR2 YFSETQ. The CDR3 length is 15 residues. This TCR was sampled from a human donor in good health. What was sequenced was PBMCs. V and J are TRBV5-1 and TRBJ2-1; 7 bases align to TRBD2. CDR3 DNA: TGCGCCAGCAGCTTGGTCGGGGGAGGGTACAATGAGCAGTTCTTC. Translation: CASSLVGGGYNEQFF.